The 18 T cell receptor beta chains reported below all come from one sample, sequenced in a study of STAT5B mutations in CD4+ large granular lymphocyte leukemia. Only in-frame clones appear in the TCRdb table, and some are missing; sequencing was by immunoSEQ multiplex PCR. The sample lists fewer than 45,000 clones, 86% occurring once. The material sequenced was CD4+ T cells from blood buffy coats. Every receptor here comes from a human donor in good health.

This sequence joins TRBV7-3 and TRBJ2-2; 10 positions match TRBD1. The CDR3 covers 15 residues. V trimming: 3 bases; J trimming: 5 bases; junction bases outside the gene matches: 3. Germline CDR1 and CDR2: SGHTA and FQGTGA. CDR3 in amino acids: CASSLGQGNTGELFF. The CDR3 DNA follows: TGTGCCAGCAGCTTGGGACAGGGGAATACCGGGGAGCTGTTTTTT.

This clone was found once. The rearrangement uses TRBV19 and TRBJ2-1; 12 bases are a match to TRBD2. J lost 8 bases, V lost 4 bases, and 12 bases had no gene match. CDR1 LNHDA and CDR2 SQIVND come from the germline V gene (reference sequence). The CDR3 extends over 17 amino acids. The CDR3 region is CASSTLAGGPGSHEQFF. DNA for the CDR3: TGTGCCAGTAGTACCCTAGCGGGAGGGCCGGGGTCGCATGAGCAGTTCTTC.

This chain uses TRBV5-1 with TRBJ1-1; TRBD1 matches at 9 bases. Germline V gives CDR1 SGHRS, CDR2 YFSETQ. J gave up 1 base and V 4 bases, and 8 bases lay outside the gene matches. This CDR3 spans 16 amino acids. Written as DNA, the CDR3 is TGCGCCAGCAGCAATACCGGGACAGGGAGGAACACTGAAGCTTTCTTT. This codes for CASSNTGTGRNTEAFF.

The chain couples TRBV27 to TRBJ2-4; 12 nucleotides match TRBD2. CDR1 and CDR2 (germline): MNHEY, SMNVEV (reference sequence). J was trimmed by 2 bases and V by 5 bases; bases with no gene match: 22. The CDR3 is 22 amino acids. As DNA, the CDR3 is TGTGCCAGCAGTAACCTCTATGGGCAGCCTAGCGGGAGGGCCGTAACCAAAAACATTCAGTACTTC. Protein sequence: CASSNLYGQPSGRAVTKNIQYF.

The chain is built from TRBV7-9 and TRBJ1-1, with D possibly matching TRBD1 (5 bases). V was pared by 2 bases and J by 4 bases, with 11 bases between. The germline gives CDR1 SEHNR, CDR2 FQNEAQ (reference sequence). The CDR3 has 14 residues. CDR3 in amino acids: CASSLRQGITEAFF. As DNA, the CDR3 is TGTGCCAGCAGCTTAAGGCAGGGAATCACTGAAGCTTTCTTT.

This chain's CDR3 is CASSRQGAHTEAFF. Written as DNA, the CDR3 is TGTGCCAGCAGCCGCCAGGGAGCTCACACTGAAGCTTTCTTT. This chain connects TRBV9 to TRBJ1-1; D may be TRBD1 (5 bases). From germline, CDR1 is SGDLS and CDR2 YYNGEE. V was pared by 4 bases and J by 3 bases, with 13 bases between. The CDR3 extends over 14 amino acids.

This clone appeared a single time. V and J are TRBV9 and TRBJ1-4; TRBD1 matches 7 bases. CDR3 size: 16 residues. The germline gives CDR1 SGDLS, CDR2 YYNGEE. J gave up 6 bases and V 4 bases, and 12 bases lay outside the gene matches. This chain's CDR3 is CASSPTRGGGDEKLFF. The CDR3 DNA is TGTGCCAGCAGCCCAACAAGGGGAGGGGGCGATGAAAAACTGTTTTTT.

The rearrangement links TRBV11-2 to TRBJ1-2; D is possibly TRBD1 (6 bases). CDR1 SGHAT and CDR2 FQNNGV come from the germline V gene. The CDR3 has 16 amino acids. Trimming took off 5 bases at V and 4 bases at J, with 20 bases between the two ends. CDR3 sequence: CASSLTAGGLSYGYTF. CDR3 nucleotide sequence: TGTGCCAGCAGCCTAACGGCGGGGGGCCTTAGCTATGGCTACACCTTC.

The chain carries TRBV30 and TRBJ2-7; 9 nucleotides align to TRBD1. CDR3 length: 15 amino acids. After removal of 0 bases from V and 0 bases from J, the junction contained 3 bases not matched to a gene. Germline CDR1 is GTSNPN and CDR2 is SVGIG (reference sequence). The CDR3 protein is CAWSVGTGISYEQYF. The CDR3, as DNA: TGTGCCTGGAGTGTAGGGACAGGGATCTCCTACGAGCAGTACTTC.

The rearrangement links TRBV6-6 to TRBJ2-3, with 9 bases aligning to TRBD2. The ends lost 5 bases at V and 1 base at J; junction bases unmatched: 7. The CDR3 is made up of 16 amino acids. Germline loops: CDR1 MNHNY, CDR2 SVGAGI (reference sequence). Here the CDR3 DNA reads TGTGCCAGCAGTACCGGGACTAGCCGCCGCACAGATACGCAGTATTTT. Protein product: CASSTGTSRRTDTQYF.

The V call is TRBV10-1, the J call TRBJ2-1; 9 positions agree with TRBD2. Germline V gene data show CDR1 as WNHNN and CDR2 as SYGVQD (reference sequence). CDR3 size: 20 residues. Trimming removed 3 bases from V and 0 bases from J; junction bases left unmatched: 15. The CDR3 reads CASSDHLPRGGRDSYNEQFF. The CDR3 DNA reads TGCGCCAGCAGTGACCATTTGCCAAGGGGCGGGAGGGACTCCTACAATGAGCAGTTCTTC.

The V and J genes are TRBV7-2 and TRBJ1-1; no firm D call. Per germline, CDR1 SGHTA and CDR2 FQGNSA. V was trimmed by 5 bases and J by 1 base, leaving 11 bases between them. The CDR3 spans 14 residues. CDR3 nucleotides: TGTGCCAGCAGCCCTGGCAGGCAGAACACTGAAGCTTTCTTT. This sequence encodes CASSPGRQNTEAFF.

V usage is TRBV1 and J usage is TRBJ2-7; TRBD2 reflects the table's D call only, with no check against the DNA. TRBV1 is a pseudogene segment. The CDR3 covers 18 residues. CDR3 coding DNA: TGCACCAGCAGCCAAGATCTCGGCAATTGTGGGAGGGGCGACGAGCAGTACTTC. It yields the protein CTSSQDLGNCGRGDEQYF.

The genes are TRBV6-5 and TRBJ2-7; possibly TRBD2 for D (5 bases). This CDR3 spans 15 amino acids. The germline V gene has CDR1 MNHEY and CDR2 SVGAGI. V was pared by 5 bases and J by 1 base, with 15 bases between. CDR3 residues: CASSRHSSGSYEQYF. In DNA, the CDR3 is TGTGCCAGCAGTAGACACTCCTCGGGGTCCTACGAGCAGTACTTC.

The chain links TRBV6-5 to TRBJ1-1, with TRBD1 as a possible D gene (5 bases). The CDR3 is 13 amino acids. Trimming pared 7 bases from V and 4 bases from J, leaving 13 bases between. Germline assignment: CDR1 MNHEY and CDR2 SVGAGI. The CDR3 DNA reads TGTGCCAGCAAGTATCAGGGCACCACTGAAGCTTTCTTT. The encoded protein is CASKYQGTTEAFF.

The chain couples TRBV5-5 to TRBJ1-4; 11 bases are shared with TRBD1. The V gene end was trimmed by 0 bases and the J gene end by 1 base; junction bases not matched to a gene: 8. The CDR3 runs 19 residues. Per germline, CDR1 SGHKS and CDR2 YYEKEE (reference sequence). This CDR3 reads CASSLGLDRGRGTNEKLFF. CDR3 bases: TGTGCCAGCAGCTTGGGGCTGGACAGGGGGCGCGGAACTAATGAAAAACTGTTTTTT.

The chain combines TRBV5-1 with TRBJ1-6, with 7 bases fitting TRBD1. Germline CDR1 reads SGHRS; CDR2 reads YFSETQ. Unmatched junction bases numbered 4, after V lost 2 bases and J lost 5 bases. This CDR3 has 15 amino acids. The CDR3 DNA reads TGCGCCAGCAGCTTAGGGGACAGCGATAATTCACCCCTCCACTTT. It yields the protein CASSLGDSDNSPLHF.

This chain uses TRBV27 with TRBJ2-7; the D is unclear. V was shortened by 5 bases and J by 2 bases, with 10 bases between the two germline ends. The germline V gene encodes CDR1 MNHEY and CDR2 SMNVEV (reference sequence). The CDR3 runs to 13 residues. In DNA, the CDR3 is TGTGCCAGCAGTCAAAGAGAAGCCTACGAGCAGTACTTC. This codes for CASSQREAYEQYF.